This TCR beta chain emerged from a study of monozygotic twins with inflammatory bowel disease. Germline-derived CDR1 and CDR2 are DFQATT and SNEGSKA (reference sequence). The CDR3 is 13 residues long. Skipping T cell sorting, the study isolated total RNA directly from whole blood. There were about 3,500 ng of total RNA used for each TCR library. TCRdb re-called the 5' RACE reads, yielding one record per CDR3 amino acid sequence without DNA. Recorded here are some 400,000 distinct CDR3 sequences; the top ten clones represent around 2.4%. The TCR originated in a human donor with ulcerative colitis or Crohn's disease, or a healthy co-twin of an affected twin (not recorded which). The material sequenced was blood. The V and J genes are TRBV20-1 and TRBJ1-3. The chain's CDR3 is CSAVQNSGNTIYF.